The rows below give T cell receptor beta chains drawn from one sample of a study of graft-versus-host responses after intestinal transplantation. These TCRs' antigens remain unknown. TCRdb's copy holds only in-frame clones and misses some; the assay was immunoSEQ multiplex PCR. The sample includes 80,000 to 100,000 clones, under 85% of them seen just once. This specimen was unstimulated CD8+ T cells sorted from spleen or lymph node cells, taken before intestinal transplant. These TCRs come from a human donor who received an intestinal transplant. Both conserved end residues are part of each CDR3. The D gene is left open where the match is weak. Clone size is given for some rows only: seen once, a few or many times, or a class if the clone is expanded.

j_call | v_call | clone_size | d_call | cdr3_aa | cdr3_nt
TRBJ1-2 | TRBV12-5 | - | - | CASGLSKRGSGYGYTF | TGTGCTAGTGGTTTGTCCAAACGGGGCTCGGGGTACGGCTACACCTTC
TRBJ2-7 | TRBV6-1 | - | - | CASTPGRIVGQYF | TGTGCCAGTACCCCGGGACGGATCGTCGGGCAGTACTTC
TRBJ2-1 | TRBV2 | - | - | CATRTSPNEQFF | TGTGCCACCCGGACTTCCCCCAATGAGCAGTTCTTC
TRBJ2-5 | TRBV6-1 | - | - | CASSGEEGETQYF | TGTGCCAGCAGTGGAGAGGAGGGGGAGACCCAGTACTTC
TRBJ1-1 | TRBV2 | - | - | CASRGPRNTEAFF | TGTGCCAGCAGGGGACCGAGGAACACTGAAGCTTTCTTT
TRBJ2-1 | TRBV5-4 | once | TRBD2 | CASRDLAGTFSYNEQFF | TGTGCCAGCAGAGACCTAGCGGGAACTTTTTCCTACAATGAGCAGTTCTTC
TRBJ2-1 | TRBV28 | - | TRBD2 | CASSERTSPTPHEQFF | TGTGCCAGCAGTGAGAGGACTAGCCCAACCCCCCATGAGCAGTTCTTC
TRBJ1-5 | TRBV11-3 | few | - | CASTPPGPQHF | TGTGCCAGCACGCCCCCGGGTCCCCAGCATTTT
TRBJ2-5 | TRBV5-1 | - | TRBD2 | CASSLGEGTETQYF | TGCGCCAGCAGCTTGGGGGAGGGCACAGAGACCCAGTACTTC
TRBJ2-7 | TRBV6-5 | - | - | CASSYSVGDEQYF | TGTGCCAGCAGTTACTCCGTAGGCGACGAGCAGTACTTC
TRBJ1-3 | TRBV7-9 | - | - | CASSLGAGSWNTIYF | TGTGCCAGCAGCTTAGGAGCGGGTTCATGGAACACCATATATTTT
TRBJ2-7 | TRBV27 | - | - | CASSPVESYEQYF | TGTGCCAGCTCCCCGGTCGAAAGCTACGAGCAGTACTTC
TRBJ2-7 | TRBV7-9 | few | TRBD1 | CASSLGTGYEQYF | TGTGCCAGCAGCTTAGGGACAGGGTACGAGCAGTACTTC
TRBJ2-2 | TRBV7-9 | - | TRBD2 | CASSLSPGLARTGELFF | TGTGCCAGCAGCTTATCCCCGGGACTAGCGCGCACCGGGGAGCTGTTTTTT
TRBJ2-1 | TRBV14 | - | - | CASSPPEGGGNEQFF | TGTGCCAGCAGCCCCCCGGAGGGAGGGGGCAATGAGCAGTTCTTC
TRBJ2-7 | TRBV6-1 | - | TRBD1 | CASSERTGLSLEQYF | TGTGCCAGCAGTGAACGGACAGGGTTAAGTCTCGAGCAGTACTTC
TRBJ2-7 | TRBV6-6 | - | - | CASYASSRPDRQYF | TGTGCCAGCTACGCCTCGAGCCGGCCAGACAGGCAGTACTTC
TRBJ2-7 | TRBV6-5 | - | - | CASSEFKGSYEQYF | TGTGCCAGCAGTGAATTTAAGGGGTCCTACGAGCAGTACTTC
TRBJ2-5 | TRBV28 | - | TRBD2 | CASSTPGLAGETQYF | TGTGCCAGCAGTACTCCGGGACTAGCGGGAGAGACCCAGTACTTC
TRBJ1-4 | TRBV19 | - | - | CAVKVHSPGLNEKLFF | TGTGCCGTTAAGGTCCACAGCCCGGGCCTTAATGAAAAACTGTTTTTT
TRBJ2-7 | TRBV5-6 | - | TRBD2 | CASSFISGVYEQYF | TGTGCCAGCAGCTTCATTAGCGGGGTCTACGAGCAGTACTTC
TRBJ2-7 | TRBV27 | few | - | CASSSEAGEQYF | TGTGCCAGCAGCTCTGAGGCGGGGGAGCAGTACTTC
TRBJ1-5 | TRBV4-1 | - | TRBD1 | CASSQYRGLISNQPQHF | TGCGCCAGCAGCCAGTACAGGGGGTTAATTAGCAATCAGCCCCAGCATTTT
TRBJ2-3 | TRBV7-2 | - | TRBD2 | CASSLGGGRVADTQYF | TGTGCCAGCAGCTTAGGGGGCGGGAGGGTAGCAGATACGCAGTATTTT
TRBJ2-7 | TRBV14 | - | - | CASGVSYEQYF | TGTGCCAGCGGGGTTTCCTACGAGCAGTACTTC
TRBJ1-1 | TRBV6-5 | - | - | CASSIRANTEAFF | TGTGCCAGCAGTATTCGTGCGAACACTGAAGCTTTCTTT
TRBJ2-5 | TRBV10-1 | - | - | CASSDSPGAETQYF | TGCGCCAGCAGTGATAGTCCGGGGGCGGAGACCCAGTACTTC
TRBJ2-7 | TRBV7-6 | once | TRBD1 | CASSSGTGHYEQYF | TGTGCCAGCAGCTCCGGGACAGGTCACTACGAGCAGTACTTC
TRBJ2-7 | TRBV7-7 | - | - | CASSSGVGYEQYF | TGTGCCAGCAGCTCTGGGGTGGGTTACGAGCAGTACTTC
TRBJ1-2 | TRBV6-1 | - | - | CASSEGNYGYTF | TGTGCCAGCAGTGAAGGGAACTATGGCTACACCTTC
TRBJ2-2 | TRBV6-5 | - | TRBD1 | CASSYWTGGTGELFF | TGTGCCAGCAGTTACTGGACAGGGGGCACCGGGGAGCTGTTTTTT
TRBJ1-2 | TRBV6-1 | few | - | CASSVPEGSGYGYTF | TGTGCCAGCAGTGTTCCCGAAGGGAGCGGCTATGGCTACACCTTC
TRBJ1-3 | TRBV5-4 | - | TRBD1 | CASSDDREGNTIYF | TGTGCCAGCAGCGACGACAGGGAGGGAAACACCATATATTTT
TRBJ2-7 | TRBV5-1 | - | TRBD1 | CASRSGTGSYEQYF | TGCGCCAGCAGGTCCGGGACAGGGTCCTACGAGCAGTACTTC
TRBJ2-7 | TRBV4-1 | - | TRBD1 | CASSQEGWTGVSYEQYF | TGCGCCAGCAGCCAAGAGGGGTGGACAGGGGTTTCCTACGAGCAGTACTTC
TRBJ2-2 | TRBV18 | - | - | CASSPPMEIQSNTGELFF | TGTGCCAGCTCACCACCGATGGAGATACAATCGAACACCGGGGAGCTGTTTTTT
TRBJ1-5 | TRBV28 | few | - | CASSPGGDAKPQHF | TGTGCCAGCAGCCCCGGAGGGGACGCAAAGCCCCAGCATTTT
TRBJ2-5 | TRBV10-2 | - | - | CASSFKRTGETQYF | TGCGCCAGCAGTTTCAAAAGGACGGGAGAGACCCAGTACTTC
TRBJ2-7 | TRBV4-1 | - | TRBD2 | CASSQGTSGFDEQYF | TGCGCCAGCAGCCAAGGGACTAGCGGCTTTGACGAGCAGTACTTC
TRBJ1-5 | TRBV7-8 | - | - | CASSLASALSNQPQHF | TGTGCCAGCAGCTTAGCCAGCGCCTTGAGCAATCAGCCCCAGCATTTT
TRBJ2-4 | TRBV18 | - | TRBD1 | CASSRTGNFIQYF | TGTGCCAGCTCTAGGACAGGGAATTTCATTCAGTACTTC
TRBJ2-7 | TRBV19 | - | - | CASSGWTREGYEQYF | TGTGCCAGTAGCGGCTGGACTCGAGAGGGCTACGAGCAGTACTTC
TRBJ2-1 | TRBV6-1 | - | TRBD1 | CASKARDRDPHEQFF | TGTGCCAGCAAAGCCCGGGACAGGGACCCTCATGAGCAGTTCTTC
TRBJ2-5 | TRBV19 | - | - | CASSKRRFGETQYF | TGTGCCAGTAGTAAGAGGAGGTTCGGGGAGACCCAGTACTTC
TRBJ1-4 | TRBV5-6 | - | - | CASSLGQGGKLFF | TGTGCCAGCAGCTTGGGGCAGGGAGGAAAACTGTTTTTT
TRBJ2-7 | TRBV7-7 | - | - | CASSLSASYEQYF | TGTGCCAGCAGTCTATCGGCCTCCTACGAGCAGTACTTC
TRBJ2-7 | TRBV15 | few | TRBD2 | CATRGLAENEQYF | TGTGCCACCAGGGGACTAGCGGAAAACGAGCAGTACTTC